This T cell receptor beta chain was retrieved from a study of beta chain features in type 1 diabetes. Study results and limitations: All four CD4+ subsets of Type 1 diabetes patients contained TCRB CDR3s that were moderately but significantly shorter.

Trimming stripped 2 bases from V and 1 base from J, with 5 bases between. CDR1 SEHNR and CDR2 FQNEAQ come from the germline V gene (reference sequence). The CDR3 length is 14 residues. Note on this clone: Its specificity is unknown. The sample contains more than one DNA sequence encoding this CDR3.

Every bit of the isolated RNA underwent reverse transcription, so sequencing read expressed TCRB transcripts. Sequencing used immunoSEQ multiplex PCR; TCRdb keeps in-frame clones, though not all of them. The table includes 200,000 to 300,000 clones, 25% to 35% detected once. Post-sort purity exceeded 95% for all sorted populations. The chain combines TRBV7-9 with TRBJ2-2; D call uncertain. The specimen was central memory CD4+ T cells from blood. The sequence was collected from a man aged 30-40 years in good health. In DNA, the CDR3 is TGTGCCAGCAGCTTAACACTGAACACCGGGGAGCTGTTTTTT. Its translation: CASSLTLNTGELFF.